The rows below give T cell receptor beta chains drawn from one sample of a study of T cell responses to AZD1222 COVID-19 vaccine. Data came from immunoSEQ multiplex PCR; TCRdb stores just in-frame clones and leaves some out. The table lists 100,000 or so clones, roughly 84% of them singletons, with 15% to 20% in the top ten. This material consisted of peripheral blood, taken on day 0 of AZD1222 vaccination. These TCRs come from an adult in good health. Each CDR3 is given with its conserved first and last residue. The D gene is left open where the match is weak. Not all rows give a size; the values are once, few, many and, for expanded clones, a class.

TRBV2	.	.	TRBJ1-6	TGTGCCAGCAGTGAAGGTAGTTCACCCCTCCACTTT	CASSEGSSPLHF
TRBV7-9	TRBD1	.	TRBJ2-7	TGTGCCAGCAGCCCTACGGGACAGGAAGAGCAGTACTTC	CASSPTGQEEQYF
TRBV6-5	TRBD1	.	TRBJ1-1	TGTGCCAGCAGTAATACAGGGGACACTGAAGCTTTCTTT	CASSNTGDTEAFF
TRBV5-1	.	.	TRBJ1-4	TGCGCCAGCTCGGGGGGAGTCCTGACAACTAATGAAAAACTGTTTTTT	CASSGGVLTTNEKLFF
TRBV10-1	.	.	TRBJ2-3	TGCGCCAGCAGTCAGAGGGGTTCCGATACGCAGTATTTT	CASSQRGSDTQYF
TRBV27	.	.	TRBJ2-7	TGTGCCAGCAGTTCAAAGGTAAACTACGAGCAGTACTTC	CASSSKVNYEQYF
TRBV5-5	TRBD1	.	TRBJ2-5	TGTGCCAGCAGCTTACAGCTTAGACCGGGACAGGGGCAATCGGAGACCCAGTACTTC	CASSLQLRPGQGQSETQYF
TRBV10-3	.	few	TRBJ1-2	TGTGCCATCAGTGACGAGGGAAAAGGAGGCTATGGCTACACCTTC	CAISDEGKGGYGYTF
TRBV6-5	TRBD1	.	TRBJ2-1	TGTGCCAGCAGTTATCAGGACAGGGGGCACAATGAGCAGTTCTTC	CASSYQDRGHNEQFF
TRBV9	TRBD2	.	TRBJ2-7	TGTGCCAGCAGCGTTAGCGGGAGGGCCGTCGACGAGCAGTACTTC	CASSVSGRAVDEQYF
TRBV10-3	.	.	TRBJ2-7	TGTGCCATCAGTGTACTAGACAAGAATTCCGAGCAGTACTTC	CAISVLDKNSEQYF
TRBV6-5	TRBD1	.	TRBJ1-6	TGTGCCAGCAGTTACGGACAGGATGGTTCACCCCTCCACTTT	CASSYGQDGSPLHF
TRBV5-1	.	.	TRBJ2-5	TGCGCCAGCAGCTTGACACCCCAAGAGACCCAGTACTTC	CASSLTPQETQYF
TRBV10-1	TRBD2	.	TRBJ2-1	TGCGCCAGCAGTCCTGGGACTAGCGGGAGATTTGAGCAGTTCTTC	CASSPGTSGRFEQFF
TRBV7-8	.	.	TRBJ1-2	TGTGCCAGCAGCTTAGCGTGGGTACGGACGAACTATGGCTACACCTTC	CASSLAWVRTNYGYTF
TRBV24-1	.	once	TRBJ2-3	TGTGCCACCAGTGATTTGACCGGGGGGCCAGATACGCAGTATTTT	CATSDLTGGPDTQYF
TRBV5-1	TRBD2	.	TRBJ2-1	TGCGCCAGCAGCTTGTTCTCTAGCGGCTTGGTGGGCAATGAGCAGTTCTTC	CASSLFSSGLVGNEQFF
TRBV9	TRBD2	.	TRBJ2-7	TGTGCCAGCAGCGTAGCTAGCGGGAGCCTCTTGGGGGAGCAGTACTTC	CASSVASGSLLGEQYF